A selection of T cell receptor beta chains follows, all from one sample in a study of blood T cell repertoires in COVID-19. Sequencing used immunoSEQ multiplex PCR; TCRdb keeps in-frame clones, though not all of them. This table has about 120,000 clones, 79% appearing once. The sample comprised peripheral blood. The receptors originated from a man aged 35-49 years with active or convalescent COVID-19. Both conserved end residues are part of each CDR3. Fields, in order: J gene, clone size, V gene, D gene, CDR3 DNA, CDR3 protein. D genes are given only for firm matches. Only part of the rows carry a size: once, few, many, or a class if the clone is expanded.

TRBJ2-5 - TRBV10-2 - TGCGCCAGCAGTGAAGGGGGGAGGGCCGGAGAGACCCAGTACTTC CASSEGGRAGETQYF
TRBJ2-3 few TRBV5-1 - TGCGCCAGCAGCTTGCGAGGCACAGATACGCAGTATTTT CASSLRGTDTQYF
TRBJ2-3 - TRBV24-1 - TGTGCCACCGAAACACAGAACACAGATACGCAGTATTTT CATETQNTDTQYF
TRBJ1-1 - TRBV7-9 - TGTGCCAGCAGCTCACTGCGGGTGGAGGGGCTGAACACTGAAGCTTTCTTT CASSSLRVEGLNTEAFF
TRBJ1-1 - TRBV7-2 TRBD1 TGTGCCAGCAGGACCGGACAGGGGAGGAACACTGAAGCTTTCTTT CASRTGQGRNTEAFF
TRBJ2-3 - TRBV12-3/TRBV12-4 - TGTGCCAGCAGTCGTGGACAGACAGATACGCAGTATTTT CASSRGQTDTQYF
TRBJ2-3 - TRBV5-1 TRBD1 TGCGCCAGCGGGCAGGGGGCCGATACGCAGTATTTT CASGQGADTQYF
TRBJ1-1 - TRBV4-3 - TGCGCCAGCAGCCAAGATCCCGGTGACACTGAAGCTTTCTTT CASSQDPGDTEAFF
TRBJ2-2 - TRBV7-9 - TGTGCCAGCAGCGCGGGAATGAACACCGGGGAGCTGTTTTTT CASSAGMNTGELFF
TRBJ2-5 - TRBV28 - TGTGCCAGCACGGGGAATACGGAGACCCAGTACTTC CASTGNTETQYF
TRBJ1-2 - TRBV24-1 - TGTGCCACCAGTGACCCGGGGGGTCAGTCCTATGGCTACACCTTC CATSDPGGQSYGYTF
TRBJ1-3 - TRBV11-2 - TGTGCCAGCAGCCTTCTACGACACTCCGGAAACACCATATATTTT CASSLLRHSGNTIYF
TRBJ1-1 many TRBV5-1 TRBD1 TGCGCCAGCAGGGGACAGGGGACATCTGAAGCTTTCTTT CASRGQGTSEAFF
TRBJ2-3 - TRBV5-1 TRBD2 TGCGCCAGCAGCTTGGTATTGGGGAGGGGAGATACGCAGTATTTT CASSLVLGRGDTQYF
TRBJ2-7 - TRBV5-5 - TGTGCCAGCAGCTTGGTAATAGCTGATACCTACGAGCAGTACTTC CASSLVIADTYEQYF
TRBJ1-1 - TRBV19 - TGTGCCAGCCACGACAGAAACCTTAACACTGAAGCTTTCTTT CASHDRNLNTEAFF
TRBJ1-3 - TRBV7-2 - TGTGCCAGCAGTTACTCAGGGGGAAACACCATATATTTT CASSYSGGNTIYF
TRBJ2-1 - TRBV7-3 TRBD2 TGTGCCAGCAGCACGACTCCCGGGACTACCGTTGAGCAGTTCTTC CASSTTPGTTVEQFF
TRBJ2-5 - TRBV11-3 - TGTGCCAGCAGCTTAGATTGGAGGCGGAACGGAGAGACCCAGTACTTC CASSLDWRRNGETQYF
TRBJ2-1 - TRBV9 TRBD1 TGTGCCAGCAGCCCATCGGGACAGAACAATGAGCAGTTCTTC CASSPSGQNNEQFF
TRBJ1-6 - TRBV19 TRBD1 TGTGCCAGTAGTAGGACAGGGGGGGGCTCCTATAATTCACCCCTCCACTTT CASSRTGGGSYNSPLHF
TRBJ1-3 - TRBV7-9 - TGTGCCAGCAGCTTAACAGGGCCTCCCTCTGGAAACACCATATATTTT CASSLTGPPSGNTIYF
TRBJ1-1 - TRBV10-3 TRBD1 TGTGCCATCAGTGACGGACAGGGGGAAGCTTTCTTT CAISDGQGEAFF
TRBJ1-1 few TRBV5-1 - TGCGCCAGCAGCTCGGTTACTGAAGCTTTCTTT CASSSVTEAFF
TRBJ1-3 once TRBV6-5 TRBD1 TGTGCCAGCAGTAGGACAGGGACTGGAAACACCATATATTTT CASSRTGTGNTIYF
TRBJ2-7 - TRBV7-9 TRBD2 TGTGCCAGCAGCCCGGGGACTAGCGGGAACCTGTCCTACGAGCAGTACTTC CASSPGTSGNLSYEQYF
TRBJ1-3 - TRBV20-1 - TGCAGTGCTAGGACAGGAAACACCATATATTTT CSARTGNTIYF
TRBJ2-7 - TRBV7-2 TRBD2 TGTGCCAGCAACCCGGACGTTGCGGGAGACACCTACGAGCAGTACTTC CASNPDVAGDTYEQYF
TRBJ1-1 - TRBV6-5 - TGTGCCAGCACCAGGGTCACTGAAGCTTTCTTT CASTRVTEAFF
TRBJ2-1 few TRBV27 - TGTGCCAGCACTAGGGGTTCAGGCGAGCAGTTCTTC CASTRGSGEQFF
TRBJ2-5 - TRBV24-1 - TGTGCCACCAGTTCAGGGATCCTTGAGACCCAGTACTTC CATSSGILETQYF
TRBJ1-2 - TRBV7-9 - TGTGCCAGCAGCTTAGTAGGGGCGGATATCTATGGCTACACCTTC CASSLVGADIYGYTF
TRBJ1-6 - TRBV19 - TGTGCCAGTAGCGAGGCGGGGACTTGGCTTCACCTCCACTTT CASSEAGTWLHLHF
TRBJ2-1 - TRBV15 TRBD2 TGTGCCACCAGCCCCCCTCTAGCGGGAGGCGGCAATGAGCAGTTCTTC CATSPPLAGGGNEQFF
TRBJ2-2 - TRBV9 TRBD2 TGTGCCAGCAGCGTAGAACTAGCGGGAGGAACCGGGGAGCTGTTTTTT CASSVELAGGTGELFF
TRBJ2-1 - TRBV19 TRBD2 TGTGCCAGTAGTATCCTCCCGAGGAGCGGGAGGGCCGTGAATGAGCAGTTCTTC CASSILPRSGRAVNEQFF
TRBJ2-1 - TRBV7-9 - TGTGCCAGCAGCTTTGGGACTCCCGGATTTTACAATGAGCAGTTCTTC CASSFGTPGFYNEQFF
TRBJ2-3 - TRBV5-8 TRBD1 TGTGCCAGCAGCTTTGGAGGGACAGGGAAGAGCACAGATACGCAGTATTTT CASSFGGTGKSTDTQYF
TRBJ1-1 few TRBV30 - TGTGCCTGGGCGCTAGGGGGGGCCACTGAAGCTTTCTTT CAWALGGATEAFF
TRBJ1-2 - TRBV10-3 TRBD1 TGTGCCATCAGTGAGAGGACAGGATCCGGCTACACCTTC CAISERTGSGYTF
TRBJ1-4 - TRBV5-1 - TGCGCCAGCGCCCCCCAGGGAAACGTGGTCGAAAAACTGTTTTTT CASAPQGNVVEKLFF
TRBJ2-7 - TRBV6-1 - TGTGCCAGCAGTGAAGCGGGATCGGGGGTGTACGAGCAGTACTTC CASSEAGSGVYEQYF
TRBJ2-1 - TRBV19 TRBD2 TGTGCCAGTGCCTGGCTAGCGGGGCGCTACAATGAGCAGTTCTTC CASAWLAGRYNEQFF
TRBJ1-2 few TRBV12-3/TRBV12-4 - TGTGCCAGCAGTTTAGGGGCGCACATTGGCTACACCTTC CASSLGAHIGYTF
TRBJ2-2 few TRBV6-5 TRBD2 TGTGCCAGCAGTCCGCCGGGAGGTCCCGGGGAGCTGTTTTTT CASSPPGGPGELFF
TRBJ2-4 - TRBV4-1 - TGCGCCAGCAGCTCGTGGAATACAGGGTCGGTCATTCAGTACTTC CASSSWNTGSVIQYF
TRBJ1-5 few TRBV2 - TGTGCCAGAGGGGGGGCAGCTTATAGCAATCAGCCCCAGCATTTT CARGGAAYSNQPQHF
TRBJ2-7 once TRBV7-8 - TGTGCCAGCAGCTTAGGGGGGCAGCCCGGGCAGAACTTC CASSLGGQPGQNF
TRBJ1-4 - TRBV28 - TGTGCCTGTTCTACGTCGGGGATCGGTGAAAAACTGTTTTTT CACSTSGIGEKLFF
TRBJ2-7 - TRBV30 TRBD2 TGTGCCTGGAGGGGACTAGCGGAGGGGGAGCAGTACTTC CAWRGLAEGEQYF
TRBJ1-2 - TRBV12-3/TRBV12-4 - TGTGCCAGCAGTAACAGATTCGGCTACACCTTC CASSNRFGYTF
TRBJ2-1 - TRBV18 - TGTGCCAGCTCACCACCCGACTACCATGAGCAGTTCTTC CASSPPDYHEQFF
TRBJ2-2 - TRBV5-1 - TGCGCCAGCAGCAATACTCGGACTCTTAACACCGGGGAGCTGTTTTTT CASSNTRTLNTGELFF
TRBJ2-1 - TRBV11-2 - TGTGCCAGCAGCACAAGACGGGCGATTCCGGGGAATGAGCAGTTCTTC CASSTRRAIPGNEQFF
TRBJ1-1 - TRBV6-2/TRBV6-3 TRBD1 TGTGCCAGCAGTTACACCAGGACAGGGCGGACTGAAGCTTTCTTT CASSYTRTGRTEAFF
TRBJ1-1 - TRBV3-1/TRBV3-2 - TGTGCCAGCAGCCAAGTGCAGGGTGAAGCTTTCTTT CASSQVQGEAFF
TRBJ1-2 once TRBV19 TRBD1 TGTGCCAGTAGCCTCTGGGACAGGGACCGGGGCTACACCTTC CASSLWDRDRGYTF
TRBJ1-2 - TRBV6-5 TRBD1 TGTGCCAGCAGTTTCTCAGGGGGCTATGGCTACACCTTC CASSFSGGYGYTF
TRBJ2-7 once TRBV6-5 TRBD1 TGTGCCAGCAGCCCGGGACAGGGAAACGAGCAGTACTTC CASSPGQGNEQYF
TRBJ1-1 - TRBV4-3 - TGCGCCAGCAGTCCTGGCGGGGTGGGGACTGAAGCTTTCTTT CASSPGGVGTEAFF